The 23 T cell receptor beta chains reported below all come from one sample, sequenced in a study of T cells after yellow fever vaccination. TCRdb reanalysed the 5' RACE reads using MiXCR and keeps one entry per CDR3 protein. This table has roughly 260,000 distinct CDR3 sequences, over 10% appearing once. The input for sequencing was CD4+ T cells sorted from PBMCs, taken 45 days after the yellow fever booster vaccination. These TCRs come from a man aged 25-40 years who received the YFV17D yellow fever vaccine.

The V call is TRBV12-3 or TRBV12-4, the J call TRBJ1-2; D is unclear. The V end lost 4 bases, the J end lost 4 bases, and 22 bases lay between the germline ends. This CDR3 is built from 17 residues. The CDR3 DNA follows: TGTGCCAGCAGTTCACGGACTGGAGGTGGTCCATCCTATGGCTACACCTTC. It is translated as CASSSRTGGGPSYGYTF.

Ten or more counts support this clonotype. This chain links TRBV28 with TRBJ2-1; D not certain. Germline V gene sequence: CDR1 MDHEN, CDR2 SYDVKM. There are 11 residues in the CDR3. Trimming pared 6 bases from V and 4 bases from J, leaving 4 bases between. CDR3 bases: TGTGCCAGCAGCGGATACAATGAGCAGTTCTTC. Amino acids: CASSGYNEQFF.

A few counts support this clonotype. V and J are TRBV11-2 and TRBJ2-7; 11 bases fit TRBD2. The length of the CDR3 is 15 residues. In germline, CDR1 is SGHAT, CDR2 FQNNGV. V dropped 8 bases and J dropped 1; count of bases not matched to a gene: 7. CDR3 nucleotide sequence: TGTGCCAGCGGGAGGGGACTAGCGGAATCCTACGAGCAGTACTTC. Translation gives CASGRGLAESYEQYF.

As DNA, the CDR3 is TGTGCCTGGACTAGCGGGACCTCCTACGAGCAGTACTTC. This translates into CAWTSGTSYEQYF. V gene TRBV30 combines with J gene TRBJ2-7; the match to TRBD2 covers 9 bases. The CDR3 runs to 13 residues. Looked up from germline, CDR1 is GTSNPN and CDR2 is SVGIG (reference sequence). V lost 4 bases to trimming and J lost 0 bases; unmatched junction nucleotides: 1.

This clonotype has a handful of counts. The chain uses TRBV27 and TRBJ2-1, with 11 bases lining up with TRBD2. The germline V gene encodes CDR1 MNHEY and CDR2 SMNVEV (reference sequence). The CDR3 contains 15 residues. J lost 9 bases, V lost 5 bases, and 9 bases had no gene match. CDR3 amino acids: CASSIGTSGEGEQFF. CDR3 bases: TGTGCCAGCAGTATCGGGACTAGCGGAGAGGGTGAGCAGTTCTTC.

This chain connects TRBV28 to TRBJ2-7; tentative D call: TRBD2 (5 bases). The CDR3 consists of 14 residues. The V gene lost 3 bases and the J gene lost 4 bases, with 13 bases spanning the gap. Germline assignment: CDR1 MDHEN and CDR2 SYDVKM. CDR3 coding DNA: TGTGCCAGCAGTTTTAGCGAGAGTGGGTACGAGCAGTACTTC. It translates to CASSFSESGYEQYF. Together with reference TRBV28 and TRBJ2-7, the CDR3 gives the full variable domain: DVKVTQSSRYLVKRTGEKVFLECVQDMDHENMFWYRQDPGLGLRLIYFSYDVKMKEKGDIPEGYSVSREKKERFSLILESASTNQTSMYLCASSFSESGYEQYFGPGTRLTVT.

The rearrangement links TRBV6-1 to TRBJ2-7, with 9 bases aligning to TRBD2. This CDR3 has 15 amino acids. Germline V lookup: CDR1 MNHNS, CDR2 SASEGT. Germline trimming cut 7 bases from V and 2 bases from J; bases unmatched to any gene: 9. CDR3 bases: TGTGCCAGCACAAGTAGCGGGGGACATGCCTACGAGCAGTACTTC. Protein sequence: CASTSSGGHAYEQYF.

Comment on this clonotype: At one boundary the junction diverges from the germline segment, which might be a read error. DNA for the CDR3: TGTGCCATCAGCTTAGCCGGGACTAAGTTTGGCTACGAGCAGTACTTC. It is translated as CAISLAGTKFGYEQYF. This chain joins TRBV7-6 and TRBJ2-7, with 7 bases matching TRBD2. The CDR3 runs 16 residues. CDR1 SGHVS and CDR2 FNYEAQ come from the germline V gene. Variable domain in full (rest from reference TRBV7-6 and TRBJ2-7): GAGVSQSPRYKVTKRGQDVALRCDPISGHVSLYWYRQALGQGPEFLTYFNYEAQQDKSGLPNDRFSAERPEGSISTLTIQRTEQRDSAMYRCAISLAGTKFGYEQYFGPGTRLTVT.

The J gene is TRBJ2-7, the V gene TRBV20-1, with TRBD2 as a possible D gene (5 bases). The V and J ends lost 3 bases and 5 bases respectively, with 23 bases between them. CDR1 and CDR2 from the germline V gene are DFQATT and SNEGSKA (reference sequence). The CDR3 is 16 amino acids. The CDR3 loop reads CSASSHYGVGDNEQYF. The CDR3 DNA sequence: TGCAGTGCTAGTTCCCACTATGGTGTGGGAGATAACGAGCAGTACTTC.

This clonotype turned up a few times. The CDR3 sequence is CASSQDLGSWDYEQYF. CDR3 nucleotide sequence: TGCGCCAGCAGCCAAGATCTGGGCTCCTGGGACTACGAGCAGTACTTC. This sequence joins TRBV4-3 and TRBJ2-7; D is unclear. The germline V gene encodes CDR1 LGHNA and CDR2 YSLEER. The CDR3 sequence is 16 residues long. V lost 0 bases and J lost 3, with 15 bases in between.

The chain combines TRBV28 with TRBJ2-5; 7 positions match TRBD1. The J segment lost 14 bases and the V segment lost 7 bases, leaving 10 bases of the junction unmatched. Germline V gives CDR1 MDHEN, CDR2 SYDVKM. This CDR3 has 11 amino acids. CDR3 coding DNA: TGTGCCAGCAACTTAGGGGACAGATTCTACTTC. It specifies CASNLGDRFYF. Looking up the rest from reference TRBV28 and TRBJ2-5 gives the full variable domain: DVKVTQSSRYLVKRTGEKVFLECVQDMDHENMFWYRQDPGLGLRLIYFSYDVKMKEKGDIPEGYSVSREKKERFSLILESASTNQTSMYLCASNLGDRFYFGPGTRLLVL.

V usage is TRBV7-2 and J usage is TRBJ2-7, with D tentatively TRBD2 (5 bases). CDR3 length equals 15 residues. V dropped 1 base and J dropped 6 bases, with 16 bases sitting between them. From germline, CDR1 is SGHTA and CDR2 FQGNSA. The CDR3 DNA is TGTGCCAGCAGCTTAGTAGGGAGCCGGGTCTCCGAGCAGTACTTC. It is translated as CASSLVGSRVSEQYF.

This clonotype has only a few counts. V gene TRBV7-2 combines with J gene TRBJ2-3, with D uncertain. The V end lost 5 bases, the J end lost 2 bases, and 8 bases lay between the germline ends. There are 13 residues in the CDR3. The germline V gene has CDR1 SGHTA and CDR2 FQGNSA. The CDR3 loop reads CASSATLTDTQYF. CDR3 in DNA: TGTGCCAGCAGCGCGACACTCACAGATACGCAGTATTTT. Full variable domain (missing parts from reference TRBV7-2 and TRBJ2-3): GAGVSQSPSNKVTEKGKDVELRCDPISGHTALYWYRQSLGQGLEFLIYFQGNSAPDKSGLPSDRFSAERTGGSVSTLTIQRTQQEDSAVYLCASSATLTDTQYFGPGTRLTVL.

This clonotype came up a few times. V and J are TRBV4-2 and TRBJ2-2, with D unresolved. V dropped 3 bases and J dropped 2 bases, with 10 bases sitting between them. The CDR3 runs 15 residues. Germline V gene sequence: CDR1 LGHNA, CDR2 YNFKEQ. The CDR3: CASSHSRQNTGELFF. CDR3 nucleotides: TGTGCCAGCAGCCATAGTAGACAAAACACCGGGGAGCTGTTTTTT.

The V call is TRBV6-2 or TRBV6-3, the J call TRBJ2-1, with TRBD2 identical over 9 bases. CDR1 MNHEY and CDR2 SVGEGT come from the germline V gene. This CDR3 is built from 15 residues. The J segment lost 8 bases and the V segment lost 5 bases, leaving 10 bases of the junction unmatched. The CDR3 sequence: CASSPLSGRKDEQFF. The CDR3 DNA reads TGTGCCAGCAGTCCTCTTAGCGGGAGAAAGGATGAGCAGTTCTTC.

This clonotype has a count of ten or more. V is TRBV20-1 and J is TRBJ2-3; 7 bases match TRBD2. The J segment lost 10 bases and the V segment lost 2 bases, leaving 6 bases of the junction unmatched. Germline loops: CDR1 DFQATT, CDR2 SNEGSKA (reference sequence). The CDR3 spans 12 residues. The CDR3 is CSARFAGDPQYF. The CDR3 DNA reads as TGCAGTGCTAGATTTGCGGGAGACCCGCAGTATTTT.

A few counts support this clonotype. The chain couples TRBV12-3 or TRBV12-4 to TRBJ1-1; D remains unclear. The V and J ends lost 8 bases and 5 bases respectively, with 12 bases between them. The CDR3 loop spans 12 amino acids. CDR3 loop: CASCFGETEAFF. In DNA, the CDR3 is TGTGCCAGCTGCTTCGGGGAGACTGAAGCTTTCTTT.

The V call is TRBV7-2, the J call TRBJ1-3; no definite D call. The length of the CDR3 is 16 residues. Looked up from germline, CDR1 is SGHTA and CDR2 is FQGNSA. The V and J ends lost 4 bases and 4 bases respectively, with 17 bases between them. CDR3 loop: CASSSSPLQTGNTIYF. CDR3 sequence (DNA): TGTGCCAGCAGCTCATCGCCCCTCCAGACAGGAAACACCATATATTTT.

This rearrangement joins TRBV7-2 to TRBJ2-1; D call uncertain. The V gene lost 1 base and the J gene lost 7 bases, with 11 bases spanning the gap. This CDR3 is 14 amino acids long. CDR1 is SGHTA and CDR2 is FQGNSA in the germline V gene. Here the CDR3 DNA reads TGTGCCAGCAGCTTAGTCCCTAGGCTAAATGAGCAGTTCTTC. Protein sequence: CASSLVPRLNEQFF.

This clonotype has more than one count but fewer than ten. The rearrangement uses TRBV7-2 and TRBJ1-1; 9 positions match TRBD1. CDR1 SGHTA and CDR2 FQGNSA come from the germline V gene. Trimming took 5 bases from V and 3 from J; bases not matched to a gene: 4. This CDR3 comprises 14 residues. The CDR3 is CASSRQGGYTEAFF. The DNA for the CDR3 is TGTGCCAGCAGCCGACAGGGGGGTTACACTGAAGCTTTCTTT. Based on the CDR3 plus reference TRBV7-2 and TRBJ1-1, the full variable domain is GAGVSQSPSNKVTEKGKDVELRCDPISGHTALYWYRQSLGQGLEFLIYFQGNSAPDKSGLPSDRFSAERTGGSVSTLTIQRTQQEDSAVYLCASSRQGGYTEAFFGQGTRLTVV.

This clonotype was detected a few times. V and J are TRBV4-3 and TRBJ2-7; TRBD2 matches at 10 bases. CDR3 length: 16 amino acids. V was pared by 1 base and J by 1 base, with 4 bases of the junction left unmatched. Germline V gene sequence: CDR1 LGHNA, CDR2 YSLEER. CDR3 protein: CASSQGLAGVSYEQYF. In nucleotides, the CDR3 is TGCGCCAGCAGCCAAGGGCTAGCGGGAGTATCCTACGAGCAGTACTTC.

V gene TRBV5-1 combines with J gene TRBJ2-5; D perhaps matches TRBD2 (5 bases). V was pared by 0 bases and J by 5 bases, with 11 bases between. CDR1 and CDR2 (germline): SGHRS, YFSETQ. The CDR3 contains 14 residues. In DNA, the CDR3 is TGCGCCAGCAGCTTGGTTCTTAGCGATGAGACCCAGTACTTC. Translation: CASSLVLSDETQYF.

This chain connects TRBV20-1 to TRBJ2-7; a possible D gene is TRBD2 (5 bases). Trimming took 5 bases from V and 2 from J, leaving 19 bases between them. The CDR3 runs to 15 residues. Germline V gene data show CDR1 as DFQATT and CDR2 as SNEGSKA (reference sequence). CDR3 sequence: CSAHRRARGAYEQYF. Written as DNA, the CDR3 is TGCAGTGCTCACCGCCGGGCCCGGGGTGCCTACGAGCAGTACTTC.